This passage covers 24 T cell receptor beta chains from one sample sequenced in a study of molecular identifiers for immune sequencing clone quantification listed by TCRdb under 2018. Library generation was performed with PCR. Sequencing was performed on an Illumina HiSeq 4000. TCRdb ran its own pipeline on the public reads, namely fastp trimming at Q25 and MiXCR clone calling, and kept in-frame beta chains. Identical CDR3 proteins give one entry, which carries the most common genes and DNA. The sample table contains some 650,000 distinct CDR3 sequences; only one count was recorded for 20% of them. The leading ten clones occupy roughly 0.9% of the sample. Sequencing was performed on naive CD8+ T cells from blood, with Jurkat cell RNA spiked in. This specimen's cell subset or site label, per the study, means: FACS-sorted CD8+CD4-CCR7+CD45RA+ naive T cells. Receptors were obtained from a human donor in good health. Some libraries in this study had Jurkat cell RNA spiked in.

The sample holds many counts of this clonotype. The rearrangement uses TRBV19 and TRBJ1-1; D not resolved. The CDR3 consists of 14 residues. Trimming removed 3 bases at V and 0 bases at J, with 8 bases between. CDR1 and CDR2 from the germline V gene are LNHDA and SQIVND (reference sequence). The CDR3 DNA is TGTGCCAGTAGTATGATGGTGATGAACACTGAAGCTTTCTTT. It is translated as CASSMMVMNTEAFF.

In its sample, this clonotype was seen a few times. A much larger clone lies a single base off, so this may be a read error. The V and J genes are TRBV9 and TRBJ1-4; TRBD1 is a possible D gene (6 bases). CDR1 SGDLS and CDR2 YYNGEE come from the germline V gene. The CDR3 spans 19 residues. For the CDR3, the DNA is TGTGCCAGCAGCGTCGACCGGGACACCACTTCCCCAACTAGTGAAAAACTGTTTTTT. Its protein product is CASSVDRDTTSPTSEKLFF.

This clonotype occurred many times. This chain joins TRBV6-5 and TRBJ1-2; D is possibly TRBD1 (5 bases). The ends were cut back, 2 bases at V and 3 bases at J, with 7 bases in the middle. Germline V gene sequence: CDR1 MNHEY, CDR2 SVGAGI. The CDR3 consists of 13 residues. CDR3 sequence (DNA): TGTGCCAGCAGTTACGTGGGGGACTATGGCTACACCTTC. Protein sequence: CASSYVGDYGYTF.

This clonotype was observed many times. In nucleotides, the CDR3 is TGTGCCAGCAGTTACGGGGGACCTAACACTGAAGCTTTCTTT. Translated: CASSYGGPNTEAFF. The V call is TRBV6-2 or TRBV6-3, the J call TRBJ1-1; D is possibly TRBD1 (5 bases). Germline CDR1 is MNHEY and CDR2 is SVGEGT. This CDR3 region has 14 residues. Trimming left V 2 bases short and J 2 bases short, with 9 bases between.

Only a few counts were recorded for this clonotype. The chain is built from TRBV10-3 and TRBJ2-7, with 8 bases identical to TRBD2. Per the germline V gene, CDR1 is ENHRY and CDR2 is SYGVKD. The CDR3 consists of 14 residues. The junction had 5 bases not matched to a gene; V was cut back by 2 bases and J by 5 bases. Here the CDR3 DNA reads TGTGCCATCAGTGAGGGGACTAGTCTTAACGAGCAGTACTTC. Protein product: CAISEGTSLNEQYF.

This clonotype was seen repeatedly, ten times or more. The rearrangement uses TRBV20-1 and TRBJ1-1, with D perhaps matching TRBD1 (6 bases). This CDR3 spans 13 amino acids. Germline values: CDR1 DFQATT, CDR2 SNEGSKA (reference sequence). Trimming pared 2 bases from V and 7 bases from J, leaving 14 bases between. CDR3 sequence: CSARTTGSFEAFF. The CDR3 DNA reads TGCAGTGCTAGAACGACAGGCTCGTTTGAAGCTTTCTTT.

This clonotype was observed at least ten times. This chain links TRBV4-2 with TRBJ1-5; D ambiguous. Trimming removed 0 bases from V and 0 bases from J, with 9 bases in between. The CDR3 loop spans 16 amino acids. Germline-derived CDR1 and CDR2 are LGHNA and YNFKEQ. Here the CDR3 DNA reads TGTGCCAGCAGCCAAGATCGAACAGATAGCAATCAGCCCCAGCATTTT. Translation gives CASSQDRTDSNQPQHF.

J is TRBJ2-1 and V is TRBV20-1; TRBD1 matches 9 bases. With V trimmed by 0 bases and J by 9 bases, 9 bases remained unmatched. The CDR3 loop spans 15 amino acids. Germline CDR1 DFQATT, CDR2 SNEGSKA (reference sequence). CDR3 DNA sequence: TGCAGTGCTAGAGAAGATCGGACAGGGGCCGTTGAGCAGTTCTTC. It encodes CSAREDRTGAVEQFF.

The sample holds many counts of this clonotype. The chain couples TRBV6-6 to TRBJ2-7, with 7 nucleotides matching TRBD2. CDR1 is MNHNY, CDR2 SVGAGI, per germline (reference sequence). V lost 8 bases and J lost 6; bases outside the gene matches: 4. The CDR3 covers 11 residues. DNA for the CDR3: TGTGCCAGCGGGGGGGGAGGCGAGCAGTACTTC. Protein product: CASGGGGEQYF.

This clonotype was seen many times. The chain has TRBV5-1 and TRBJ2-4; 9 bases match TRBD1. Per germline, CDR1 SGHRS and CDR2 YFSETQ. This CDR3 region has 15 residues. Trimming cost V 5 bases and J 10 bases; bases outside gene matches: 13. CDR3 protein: CASRPTGTGIEIQYF. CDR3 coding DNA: TGCGCCAGCAGACCTACCGGGACAGGGATTGAGATTCAGTACTTC.

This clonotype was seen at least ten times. CDR3 amino acids: CASSLVGPTEAFF. In DNA, the CDR3 is TGTGCCAGCAGCTTAGTGGGCCCCACTGAAGCTTTCTTT. This chain connects TRBV7-9 to TRBJ1-1; no clear D gene. Per the germline V gene, CDR1 is SEHNR and CDR2 is FQNEAQ (reference sequence). The CDR3 consists of 13 residues. The V end lost 1 base, the J end lost 4 bases, and 7 bases lay between the germline ends.

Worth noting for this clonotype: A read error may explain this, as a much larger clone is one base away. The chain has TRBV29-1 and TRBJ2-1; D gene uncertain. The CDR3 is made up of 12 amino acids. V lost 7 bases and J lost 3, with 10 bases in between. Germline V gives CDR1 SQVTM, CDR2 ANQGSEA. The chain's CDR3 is CSGRLDYNEQFF. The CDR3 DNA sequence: TGCAGCGGTAGACTGGACTACAATGAGCAGTTCTTC.

As DNA, the CDR3 is TGTGCCAGCACCGAGGGACTAGCGGGGACGCAGCAGTTCTTC. Protein sequence: CASTEGLAGTQQFF. The chain is built from TRBV27 and TRBJ2-1; 13 positions match TRBD2. This CDR3 region has 14 residues. CDR1 and CDR2 from the germline V gene are MNHEY and SMNVEV (reference sequence). J lost 11 bases, V lost 7 bases, and 8 bases had no gene match.

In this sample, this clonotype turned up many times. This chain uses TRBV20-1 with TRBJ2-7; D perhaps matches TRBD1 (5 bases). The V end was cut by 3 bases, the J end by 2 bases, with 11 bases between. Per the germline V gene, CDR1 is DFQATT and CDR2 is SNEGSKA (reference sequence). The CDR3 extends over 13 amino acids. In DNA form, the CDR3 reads TGCAGTGCTAGTGGGGCGGATCCCTACGAGCAGTACTTC. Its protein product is CSASGADPYEQYF.

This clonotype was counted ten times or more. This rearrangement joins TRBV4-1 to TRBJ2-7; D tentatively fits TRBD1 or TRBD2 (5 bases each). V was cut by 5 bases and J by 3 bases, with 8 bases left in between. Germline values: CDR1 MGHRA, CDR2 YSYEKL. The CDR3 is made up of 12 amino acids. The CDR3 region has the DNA TGCGCCAGCAGCGGGACCAACTACGAGCAGTACTTC. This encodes CASSGTNYEQYF.

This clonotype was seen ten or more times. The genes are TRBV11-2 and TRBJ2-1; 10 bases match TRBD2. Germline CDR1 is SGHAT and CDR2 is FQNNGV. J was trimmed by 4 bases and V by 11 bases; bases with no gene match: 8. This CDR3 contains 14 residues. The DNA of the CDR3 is TGTGCCGGGGGCGGGACTAGCGTGTACAATGAGCAGTTCTTC. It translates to CAGGGTSVYNEQFF.

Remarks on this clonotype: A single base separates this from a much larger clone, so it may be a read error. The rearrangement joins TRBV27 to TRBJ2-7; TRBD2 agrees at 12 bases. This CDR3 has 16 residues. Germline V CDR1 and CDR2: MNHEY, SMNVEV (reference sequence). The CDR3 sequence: CASSPVRTSGIYERYF. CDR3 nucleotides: TGTGCCAGCAGTCCCGTACGGACTAGCGGGATATACGAGCGGTACTTC.

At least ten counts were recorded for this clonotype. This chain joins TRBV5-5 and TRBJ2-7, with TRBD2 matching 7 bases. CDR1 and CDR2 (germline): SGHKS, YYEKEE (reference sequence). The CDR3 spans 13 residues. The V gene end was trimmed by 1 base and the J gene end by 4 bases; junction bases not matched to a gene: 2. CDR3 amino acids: CASSLTSEYEQYF. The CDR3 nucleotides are TGTGCCAGCAGCTTGACTAGCGAGTACGAGCAGTACTTC.

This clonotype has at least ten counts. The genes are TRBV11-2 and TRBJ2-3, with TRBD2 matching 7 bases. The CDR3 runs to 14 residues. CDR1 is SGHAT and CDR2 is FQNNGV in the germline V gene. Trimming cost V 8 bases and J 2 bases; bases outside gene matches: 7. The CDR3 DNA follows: TGTGCCAGCGCACTGGCGGGGGTCACAGATACGCAGTATTTT. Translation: CASALAGVTDTQYF.

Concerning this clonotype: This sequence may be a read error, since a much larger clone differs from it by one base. Here the CDR3 DNA reads TGTGCCAGCGGCTCGCTTGCTCAGGGTGGACAGCCCCAGCATTTT. Translated: CASGSLAQGGQPQHF. V usage is TRBV7-2 and J usage is TRBJ1-5, with D possibly TRBD1 on 5 matching bases. Trimming took off 8 bases at V and 7 bases at J, with 21 bases between the two ends. The CDR3 has 15 amino acids. In germline, CDR1 is SGHTA, CDR2 FQGNSA.

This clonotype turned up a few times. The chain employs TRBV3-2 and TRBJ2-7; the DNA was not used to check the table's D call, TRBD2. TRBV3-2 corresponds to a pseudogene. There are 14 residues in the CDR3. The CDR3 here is CASSQREVPYGQYF. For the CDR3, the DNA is TGTGCCAGCAGCCAACGGGAGGTCCCCTACGGGCAGTACTTC.

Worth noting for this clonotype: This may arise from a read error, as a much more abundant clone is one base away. The CDR3 region is CAWRMRGVRYEQCF. CDR3 nucleotides: TGTGCCTGGAGAATGCGGGGGGTTAGGTACGAGCAGTGCTTC. This sequence joins TRBV30 and TRBJ2-7, with 8 bases fitting TRBD2. CDR1 GTSNPN and CDR2 SVGIG come from the germline V gene (reference sequence). The CDR3 is made up of 14 amino acids.

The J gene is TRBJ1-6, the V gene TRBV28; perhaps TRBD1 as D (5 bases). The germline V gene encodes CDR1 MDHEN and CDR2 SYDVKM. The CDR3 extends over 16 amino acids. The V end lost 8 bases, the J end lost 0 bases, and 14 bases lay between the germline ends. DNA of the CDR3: TGTGCCAGCTTGCTGGACAAGAGCTCCTATAATTCACCCCTCCACTTT. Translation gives CASLLDKSSYNSPLHF.

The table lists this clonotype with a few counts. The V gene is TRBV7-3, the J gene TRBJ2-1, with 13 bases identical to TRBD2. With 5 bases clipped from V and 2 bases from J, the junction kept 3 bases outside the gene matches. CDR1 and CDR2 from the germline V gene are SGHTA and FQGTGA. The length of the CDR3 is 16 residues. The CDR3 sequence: CASSTGTSGTYNEQFF. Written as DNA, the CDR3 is TGTGCCAGCAGCACCGGGACTAGCGGGACCTACAATGAGCAGTTCTTC.